Below are 23 T cell receptor beta chains sequenced from a single sample in a study of blood T cell repertoires in COVID-19. This table comes from immunoSEQ multiplex PCR, and its TCRdb copy is limited to in-frame clones, with some not included. Of some 190,000 clones detected, approximately 90% appear once; the ten largest clones hold about 4.5%. Material for sequencing was peripheral blood. The receptors come from a human donor in a cohort sampled during active COVID-19.

This clone was observed a few times. The chain has TRBV6-2 or TRBV6-3 and TRBJ1-2, with D unresolved. V dropped 0 bases and J dropped 5 bases, with 10 bases sitting between them. The CDR3 extends over 14 amino acids. The germline V gene has CDR1 MNHEY and CDR2 SVGEGT. CDR3 sequence: CASSYSGGGYGYTF. CDR3 sequence (DNA): TGTGCCAGCAGTTACTCGGGCGGAGGTTATGGCTACACCTTC.

The chain recombines TRBV14 with TRBJ1-1, with D uncertain. The CDR3 covers 15 residues. V dropped 4 bases and J dropped 0 bases, with 12 bases sitting between them. Germline values: CDR1 SGHDN, CDR2 FVKESK. In DNA, the CDR3 is TGTGCCAGCAGCCCTGCAGGCCGATTGAACACTGAAGCTTTCTTT. Its protein product is CASSPAGRLNTEAFF.

V is TRBV25-1 and J is TRBJ2-1; the match to TRBD1 covers 7 bases. The junction had 12 bases not matched to a gene; V was cut back by 4 bases and J by 3 bases. Germline V CDR1 and CDR2: MGHDK, SYGVNS. The CDR3 loop spans 17 amino acids. CDR3 loop: CASSAHPSGTVYNEQFF. DNA for the CDR3: TGTGCCAGCAGTGCCCATCCTTCCGGGACAGTCTACAATGAGCAGTTCTTC.

This chain joins TRBV6-1 and TRBJ1-4, with D perhaps matching TRBD1 (5 bases). CDR1 and CDR2 from the germline V gene are MNHNS and SASEGT. The CDR3 contains 14 residues. Deletions cut 3 bases from V and 6 bases from J, with 11 bases between. The CDR3 DNA reads TGTGCCAGCAGTGAGATAAGGGGTTATGAAAAACTGTTTTTT. This codes for CASSEIRGYEKLFF.

The chain recombines TRBV19 with TRBJ2-7, with TRBD2 matching 9 bases. CDR1 and CDR2 from the germline V gene are LNHDA and SQIVND (reference sequence). The trim removed 0 bases at V and 2 bases at J, leaving 23 bases unmatched. The length of the CDR3 is 22 residues. The CDR3 DNA follows: TGTGCCAGTAGTATAGATCTCCTTGCATTAGCGGGAGTCCGTCCGCAACCCTACGAGCAGTACTTC. This translates into CASSIDLLALAGVRPQPYEQYF.

The genes are TRBV27 and TRBJ2-7; 7 bases are a match to TRBD1. Trimming at V came to 2 bases and at J to 1 base, leaving 5 bases not matched to a gene. CDR1 and CDR2 from the germline V gene are MNHEY and SMNVEV (reference sequence). The CDR3 loop spans 15 amino acids. The CDR3 bases are TGTGCCAGCAGTTTAGGAGGCAGGGGGTCCTACGAGCAGTACTTC. Translated: CASSLGGRGSYEQYF.

This rearrangement joins TRBV18 to TRBJ1-2; 7 positions match TRBD1. This CDR3 spans 15 amino acids. Germline V gene lookup returns CDR1 KGHSH and CDR2 LQKENI. V lost 3 bases, J lost 2 bases, and 6 bases stayed unmatched. CDR3 in DNA: TGTGCCAGCTCACCGCTCCGGGACAGCAACTATGGCTACACCTTC. Translated: CASSPLRDSNYGYTF.

The chain uses TRBV9 and TRBJ2-2, with 9 bases aligning to TRBD1. The CDR3 consists of 14 residues. From germline, CDR1 is SGDLS and CDR2 YYNGEE. The ends lost 3 bases at V and 4 bases at J; junction bases unmatched: 1. CDR3 in amino acids: CASSGDRATGELFF. The CDR3 nucleotides are TGTGCCAGCAGCGGGGACAGGGCCACCGGGGAGCTGTTTTTT.

This rearrangement joins TRBV6-5 to TRBJ2-7, with 11 bases identical to TRBD2. V shed 6 bases, J shed 4 bases, and the junction held 8 bases outside the gene matches. The CDR3 runs 15 residues. From germline, CDR1 is MNHEY and CDR2 SVGAGI. The DNA for the CDR3 is TGTGCCAGCAGCAAGAGAACTAGCGGGGGTTACGAGCAGTACTTC. Translated: CASSKRTSGGYEQYF.

This chain connects TRBV5-1 to TRBJ2-1; D gene unclear. V lost 4 bases, J lost 6 bases, and 20 bases lay in between. CDR3 size: 16 residues. Germline V lookup: CDR1 SGHRS, CDR2 YFSETQ. The chain's CDR3 is CASSPEGPSLANEQFF. The CDR3 DNA follows: TGCGCCAGCAGCCCGGAAGGTCCTAGTCTCGCCAATGAGCAGTTCTTC.

The genes are TRBV21-1 and TRBJ2-3; TRBD2 is the table's D call and was not checked against the DNA. TRBV21-1 corresponds to a pseudogene. There are 21 residues in the CDR3. The CDR3 loop reads CASSSLRRREGLSASTDTQYF. CDR3 nucleotides: TGTGCCAGCAGCTCCCTACGGCGGCGGGAGGGCCTATCCGCTAGCACAGATACGCAGTATTTT.

The V and J genes are TRBV6-5 and TRBJ1-2, with 10 bases fitting TRBD1. The CDR3 runs to 15 residues. Germline V gene lookup returns CDR1 MNHEY and CDR2 SVGAGI. The junction had 5 bases not matched to a gene; V was cut back by 5 bases and J by 2 bases. The CDR3 DNA is TGTGCCAGCAGTCGTGGACAGGGGGGAAACTATGGCTACACCTTC. This encodes CASSRGQGGNYGYTF.

The V and J genes are TRBV6-4 and TRBJ2-3; 10 bases are shared with TRBD2. CDR3 size: 15 residues. Trimming cost V 5 bases and J 1 base; bases outside gene matches: 3. Per the germline V gene, CDR1 is MRHNA and CDR2 is SNTAGT. CDR3 DNA: TGTGCCAGCAGTCTTAGCGGGGGGCGCACAGATACGCAGTATTTT. It codes for CASSLSGGRTDTQYF.

The chain is built from TRBV30 and TRBJ2-3, with D perhaps matching TRBD1 (6 bases). The CDR3 extends over 15 amino acids. CDR1 is GTSNPN, CDR2 SVGIG, per germline (reference sequence). Between the trimmed V and J ends, which lost 0 bases and 1 base, there was a span of 11 bases. The CDR3 DNA is TGTGCCTGGAGTGTACAGGGATCGGGCACAGATACGCAGTATTTT. Residues: CAWSVQGSGTDTQYF. The variable domain in full, with the rest retrieved from reference TRBV30 and TRBJ2-3, is SQTIHQWPATLVQPVGSPLSLECTVEGTSNPNLYWYRQAAGRGLQLLFYSVGIGQISSEVPQNLSASRPQDRQFILSSKKLLLSDSGFYLCAWSVQGSGTDTQYFGPGTRLTVL.

This chain connects TRBV19 to TRBJ1-1; 9 positions match TRBD1. Per the germline V gene, CDR1 is LNHDA and CDR2 is SQIVND (reference sequence). J was trimmed by 5 bases and V by 6 bases; bases with no gene match: 7. The CDR3 loop spans 14 amino acids. The CDR3 nucleotides are TGTGCCAGTAGCCTGACAGGGGGTGGGACTGAAGCTTTCTTT. Translated: CASSLTGGGTEAFF. Combining the CDR3 with reference TRBV19 and TRBJ1-1 gives the whole variable domain DGGITQSPKYLFRKEGQNVTLSCEQNLNHDAMYWYRQDPGQGLRLIYYSQIVNDFQKGDIAEGYSVSREKKESFPLTVTSAQKNPTAFYLCASSLTGGGTEAFFGQGTRLTVV.

This clone showed up just a few times. The V call is TRBV4-1, the J call TRBJ2-7, with 7 bases aligning to TRBD1. Per germline, CDR1 MGHRA and CDR2 YSYEKL. V shed 3 bases and J 1 base; nucleotides not matched to a gene: 9. The length of the CDR3 is 16 residues. The CDR3 DNA follows: TGCGCCAGCAGCCATCCGGGACAGCCTTTATCCTACGAGCAGTACTTC. It translates to CASSHPGQPLSYEQYF.

The rearrangement links TRBV6-2 or TRBV6-3 to TRBJ2-2; 10 positions match TRBD2. The CDR3 extends over 15 amino acids. Germline-derived CDR1 and CDR2 are MNHEY and SVGEGT. V was pared by 2 bases and J by 4 bases, with 1 base of the junction left unmatched. The CDR3 coding sequence is TGTGCCAGCAGTTACGGACTAGCGGCCACCGGGGAGCTGTTTTTT. Protein: CASSYGLAATGELFF.

In this sample, this clone turned up once. The J gene is TRBJ1-4, the V gene TRBV7-2; 7 positions match TRBD1. The V and J ends lost 4 bases and 5 bases, in that order; junction bases with no gene match: 7. This CDR3 has 15 residues. Germline V gene sequence: CDR1 SGHTA, CDR2 FQGNSA. The DNA for the CDR3 is TGTGCCAGCAGCTCCCCCATGACAGGGAATGAAAAACTGTTTTTT. This encodes CASSSPMTGNEKLFF.

This clone was recorded once. V is TRBV27 and J is TRBJ2-5, with a possible D match to TRBD1 (6 bases). Trimming shortened V by 4 bases and J by 2 bases, and 8 bases separated the two germline ends. Germline CDR1 and CDR2: MNHEY and SMNVEV (reference sequence). This CDR3 is 13 amino acids long. The CDR3 reads CASSYREQETQYF. In DNA form, the CDR3 reads TGTGCCAGCAGTTACAGGGAGCAAGAGACCCAGTACTTC.

The chain joins TRBV5-6 to TRBJ1-5; D may be TRBD1 (6 bases). CDR3 length: 14 amino acids. Germline V lookup: CDR1 SGHDT, CDR2 YYEEEE. Trimming pared 5 bases from V and 5 bases from J, leaving 14 bases between. The CDR3 DNA reads as TGTGCCAGCAGAAAAACAGGGCTCGATCAGCCCCAGCATTTT. It codes for CASRKTGLDQPQHF.

V usage is TRBV10-3 and J usage is TRBJ2-7; D possibly corresponds to TRBD1 (6 bases). Per the germline V gene, CDR1 is ENHRY and CDR2 is SYGVKD. Trimming shortened V by 8 bases and J by 1 base, and 15 bases separated the two germline ends. The CDR3 loop spans 14 amino acids. Written as DNA, the CDR3 is TGTGCCATCGCAGGGGCTCCTGTATCCTACGAGCAGTACTTC. This encodes CAIAGAPVSYEQYF.

This chain uses TRBV3-1 (or the pseudogene TRBV3-2) with TRBJ2-3; no definite D call. The germline V gene encodes CDR1 LGHDT and CDR2 YNNKEL (reference sequence). There are 16 residues in the CDR3. V was pared by 1 base and J by 0 bases, with 11 bases between. DNA for the CDR3: TGTGCCAGCAGCCAAGGTGTTCGTTCTAGCACAGATACGCAGTATTTT. Its translation is CASSQGVRSSTDTQYF.

The chain carries TRBV7-9 and TRBJ2-2; TRBD2 matches at 10 bases. V dropped 1 base and J dropped 4; count of bases not matched to a gene: 6. The CDR3 length is 17 residues. In germline, CDR1 is SEHNR, CDR2 FQNEAQ (reference sequence). CDR3 amino acids: CASSLGPSGSPTGELFF. The CDR3 nucleotides read TGTGCCAGCAGCTTAGGGCCTAGCGGGAGCCCCACCGGGGAGCTGTTTTTT.